The present entry profiles one T cell receptor (beta chain) with its context. The antigen is not known. This PCR relied on a set of 60 Vbeta primers and 13 Jbeta primers. Only in-frame clones appear in the TCRdb table, and some are missing; sequencing was by immunoSEQ multiplex PCR. The sample has over 150,000 clones; 68% are singletons. The data were taken from a study of cytomegalovirus exposure and HLA in healthy donors. Unrecorded immune exposures were likely, despite nominal health at sampling. Overall study findings and caveats: Later analysis identified a missense DCLRE1C variant that was linked to TCR beta V- and J-gene trimming. Many donors carried some public TCRs, although rarity characterized most TCR sequences. Productive status was seen about 87% or about 30% of the time for most TCR beta V segments in an earlier analysis.

Trimming took 0 bases from V and 4 from J, leaving 15 bases between them. This CDR3 spans 16 amino acids. Germline V gene data show CDR1 as WSHSY and CDR2 as SAAADI. The chain uses TRBV10-2 and TRBJ1-2; no firm D call. Sequencing used PBMCs. The sequence was collected from a man in his fifties or sixties in good health and CMV-seronegative. This CDR3 is CASSESVGVPIYGYTF. CDR3 bases: TGCGCCAGCAGTGAGTCGGTAGGAGTGCCTATCTATGGCTACACCTTC.